The present T cell receptor (beta chain) was sequenced within a study of metastatic and nonmetastatic thyroid tumors. At the level of the study: Comparative analysis of repertoires was undertaken across blood and tumor or nodule tissue obtained from malignant and benign thyroid patients. Study-level results: For both blood and tumor, malignant thyroid tumors reportedly showed significantly higher TCR beta diversity than benign nodules did.

Thyroid surgery was preceded by no treatment in any patient. Germline-derived CDR1 and CDR2 are GTSNPN and SVGIG (reference sequence). The ends were cut back, 5 bases at V and 1 base at J, with 5 bases in the middle. The CDR3 is 11 residues long. This clone was detected many times. The antigen is undetermined. Methods used by the authors: CDR3 differences across clinicopathological groups were used to build a distant-metastasis classifier for papillary thyroid cancer. TCRdb re-called clones from the PCR reads using MiXCR. The V and J calls and clone size come from TCRdb's table, not from the authors' own analysis. The sample contains under 95,000 clones, about an eighth of which appear only once.

The source material was blood. This chain joins TRBV30 and TRBJ2-5; D gene uncertain. The TCR was taken from a female donor with papillary thyroid cancer or a benign thyroid nodule (not recorded which). Some clones in this sample may be carry-over from other donors' samples. CDR3 nucleotide sequence: TGTGCCTGGGCCTCCCAAGAGACCCAGTACTTC. Protein sequence: CAWASQETQYF.